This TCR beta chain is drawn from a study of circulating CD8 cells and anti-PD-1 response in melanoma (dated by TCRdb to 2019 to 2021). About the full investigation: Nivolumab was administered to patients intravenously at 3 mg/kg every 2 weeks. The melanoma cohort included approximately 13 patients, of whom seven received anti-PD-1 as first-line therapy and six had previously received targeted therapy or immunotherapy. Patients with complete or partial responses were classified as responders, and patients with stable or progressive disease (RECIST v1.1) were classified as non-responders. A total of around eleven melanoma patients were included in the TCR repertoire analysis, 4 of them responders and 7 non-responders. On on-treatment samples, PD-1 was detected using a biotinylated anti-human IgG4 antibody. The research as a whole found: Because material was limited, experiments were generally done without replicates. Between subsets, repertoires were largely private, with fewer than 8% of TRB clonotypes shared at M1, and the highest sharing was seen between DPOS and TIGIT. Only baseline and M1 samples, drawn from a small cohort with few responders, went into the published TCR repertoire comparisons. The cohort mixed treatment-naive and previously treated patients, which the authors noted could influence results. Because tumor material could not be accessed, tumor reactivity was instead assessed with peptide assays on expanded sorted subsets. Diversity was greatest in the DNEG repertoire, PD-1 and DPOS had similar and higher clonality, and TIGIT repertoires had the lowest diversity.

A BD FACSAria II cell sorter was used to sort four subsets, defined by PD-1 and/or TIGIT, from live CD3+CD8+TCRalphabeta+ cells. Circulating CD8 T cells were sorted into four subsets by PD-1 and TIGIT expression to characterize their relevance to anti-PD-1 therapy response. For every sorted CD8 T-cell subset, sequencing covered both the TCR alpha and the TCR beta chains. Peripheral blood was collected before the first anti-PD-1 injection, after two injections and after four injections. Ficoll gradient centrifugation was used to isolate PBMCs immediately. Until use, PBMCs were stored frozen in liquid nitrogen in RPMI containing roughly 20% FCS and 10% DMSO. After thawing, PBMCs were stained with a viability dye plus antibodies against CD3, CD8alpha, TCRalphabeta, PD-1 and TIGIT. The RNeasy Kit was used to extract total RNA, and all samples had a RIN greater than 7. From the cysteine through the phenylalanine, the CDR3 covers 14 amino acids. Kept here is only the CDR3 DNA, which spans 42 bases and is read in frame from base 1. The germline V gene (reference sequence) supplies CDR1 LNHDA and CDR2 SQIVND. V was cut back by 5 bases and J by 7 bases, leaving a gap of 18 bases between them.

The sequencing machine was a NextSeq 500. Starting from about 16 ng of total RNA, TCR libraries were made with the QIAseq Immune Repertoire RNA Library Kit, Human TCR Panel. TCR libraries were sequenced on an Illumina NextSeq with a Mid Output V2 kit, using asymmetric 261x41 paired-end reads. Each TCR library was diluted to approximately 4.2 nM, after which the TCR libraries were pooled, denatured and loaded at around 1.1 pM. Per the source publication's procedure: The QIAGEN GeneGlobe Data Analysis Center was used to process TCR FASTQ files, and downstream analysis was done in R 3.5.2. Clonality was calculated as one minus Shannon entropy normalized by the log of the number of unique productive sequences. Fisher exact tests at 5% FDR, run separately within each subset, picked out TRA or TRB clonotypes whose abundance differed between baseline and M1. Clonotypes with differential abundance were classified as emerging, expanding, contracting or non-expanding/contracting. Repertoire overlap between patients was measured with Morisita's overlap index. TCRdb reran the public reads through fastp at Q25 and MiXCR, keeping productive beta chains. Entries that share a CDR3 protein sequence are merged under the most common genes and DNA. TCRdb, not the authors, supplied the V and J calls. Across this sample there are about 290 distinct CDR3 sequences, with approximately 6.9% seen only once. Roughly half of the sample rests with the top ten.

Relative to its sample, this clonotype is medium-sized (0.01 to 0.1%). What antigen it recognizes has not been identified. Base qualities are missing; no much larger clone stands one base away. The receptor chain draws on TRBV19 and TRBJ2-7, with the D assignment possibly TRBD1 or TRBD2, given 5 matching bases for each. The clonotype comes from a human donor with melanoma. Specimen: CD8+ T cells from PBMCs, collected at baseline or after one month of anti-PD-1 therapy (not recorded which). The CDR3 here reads CASSGGPHFGEQYF. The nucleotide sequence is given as TGTGCCAGTAGTGGGGGACCGCACTTCGGGGAGCAGTACTTC.